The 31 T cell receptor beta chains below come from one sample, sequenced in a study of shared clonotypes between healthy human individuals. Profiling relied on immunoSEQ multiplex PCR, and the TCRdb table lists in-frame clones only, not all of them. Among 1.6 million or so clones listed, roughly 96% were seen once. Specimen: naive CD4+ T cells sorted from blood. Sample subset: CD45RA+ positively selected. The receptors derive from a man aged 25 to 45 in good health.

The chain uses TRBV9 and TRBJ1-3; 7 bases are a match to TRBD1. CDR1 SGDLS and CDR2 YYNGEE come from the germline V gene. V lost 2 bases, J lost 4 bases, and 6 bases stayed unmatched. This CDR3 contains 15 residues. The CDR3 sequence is CASSVLTGFGNTIYF. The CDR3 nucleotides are TGTGCCAGCAGCGTTCTGACAGGGTTCGGAAACACCATATATTTT.

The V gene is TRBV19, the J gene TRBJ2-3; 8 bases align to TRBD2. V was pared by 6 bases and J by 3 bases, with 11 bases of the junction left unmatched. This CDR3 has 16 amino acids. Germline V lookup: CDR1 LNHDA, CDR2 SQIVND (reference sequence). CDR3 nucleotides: TGTGCCAGTAGGACTAGCGAGAGAAAGTTTACAGATACGCAGTATTTT. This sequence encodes CASRTSERKFTDTQYF. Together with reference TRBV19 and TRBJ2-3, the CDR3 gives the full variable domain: DGGITQSPKYLFRKEGQNVTLSCEQNLNHDAMYWYRQDPGQGLRLIYYSQIVNDFQKGDIAEGYSVSREKKESFPLTVTSAQKNPTAFYLCASRTSERKFTDTQYFGPGTRLTVL.

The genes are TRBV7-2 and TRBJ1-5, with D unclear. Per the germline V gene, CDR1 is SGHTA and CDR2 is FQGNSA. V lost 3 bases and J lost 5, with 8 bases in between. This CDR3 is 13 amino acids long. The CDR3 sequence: CASSFQRDQPQHF. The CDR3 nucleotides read TGTGCCAGCAGCTTTCAAAGGGATCAGCCCCAGCATTTT.

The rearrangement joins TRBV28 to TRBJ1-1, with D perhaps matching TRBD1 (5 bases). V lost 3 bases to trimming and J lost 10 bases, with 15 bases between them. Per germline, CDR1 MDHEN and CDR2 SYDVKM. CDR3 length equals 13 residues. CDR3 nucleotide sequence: TGTGCCAGCAGTTTGGGCGGGGGGGTCGGAGCTTTCTTT. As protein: CASSLGGGVGAFF.

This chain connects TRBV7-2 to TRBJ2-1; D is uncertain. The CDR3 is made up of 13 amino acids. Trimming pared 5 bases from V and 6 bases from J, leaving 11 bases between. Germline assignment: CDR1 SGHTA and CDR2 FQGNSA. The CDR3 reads CASSERVVNEQFF. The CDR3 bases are TGTGCCAGCAGCGAACGGGTGGTCAATGAGCAGTTCTTC.

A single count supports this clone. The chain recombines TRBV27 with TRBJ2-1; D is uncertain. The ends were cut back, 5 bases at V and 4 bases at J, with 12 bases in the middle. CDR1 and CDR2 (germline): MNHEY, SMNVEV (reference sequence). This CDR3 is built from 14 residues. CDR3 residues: CASSRPPSYNEQFF. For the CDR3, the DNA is TGTGCCAGCAGTCGGCCCCCGTCGTACAATGAGCAGTTCTTC.

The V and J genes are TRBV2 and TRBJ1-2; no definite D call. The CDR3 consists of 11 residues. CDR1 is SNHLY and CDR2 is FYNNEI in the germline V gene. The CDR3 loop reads CAGRELYGYTF. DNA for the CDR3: TGTGCTGGAAGAGAGCTCTATGGCTACACCTTC.

In nucleotides, the CDR3 is TGTGCCAGCAGACTCACGAATGGAGAGACCCAGTACTTC. Residues: CASRLTNGETQYF. The chain combines TRBV7-3 with TRBJ2-5; D is undetermined. Germline CDR1 reads SGHTA; CDR2 reads FQGTGA. The CDR3 sequence is 13 residues long. Trimming left V 6 bases short and J 4 bases short, with 12 bases between.

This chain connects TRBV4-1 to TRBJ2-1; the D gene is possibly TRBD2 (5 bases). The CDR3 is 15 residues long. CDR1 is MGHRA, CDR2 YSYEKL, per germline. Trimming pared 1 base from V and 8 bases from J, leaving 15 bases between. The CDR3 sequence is CASSQVGRGIHEQFF. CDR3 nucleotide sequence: TGCGCCAGCAGCCAAGTAGGTCGAGGGATTCATGAGCAGTTCTTC.

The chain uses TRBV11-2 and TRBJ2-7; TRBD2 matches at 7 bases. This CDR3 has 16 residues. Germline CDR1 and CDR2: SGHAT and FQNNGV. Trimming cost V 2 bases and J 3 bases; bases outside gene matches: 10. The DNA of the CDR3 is TGTGCCAGCAGCTTATGGACTAGTAGTGGGAGCTACGAGCAGTACTTC. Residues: CASSLWTSSGSYEQYF.

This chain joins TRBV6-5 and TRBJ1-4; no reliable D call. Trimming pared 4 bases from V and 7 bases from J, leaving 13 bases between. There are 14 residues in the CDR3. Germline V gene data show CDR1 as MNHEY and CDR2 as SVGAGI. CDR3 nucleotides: TGTGCCAGCAGTTCTAGAGGGTTATCTGAAAAACTGTTTTTT. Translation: CASSSRGLSEKLFF.

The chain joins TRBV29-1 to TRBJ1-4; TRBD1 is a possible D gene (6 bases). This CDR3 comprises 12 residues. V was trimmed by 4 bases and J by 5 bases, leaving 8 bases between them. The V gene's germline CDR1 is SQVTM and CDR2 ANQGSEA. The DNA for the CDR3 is TGCAGCGTTGCCAGGGGAAATGAAAAACTGTTTTTT. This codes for CSVARGNEKLFF. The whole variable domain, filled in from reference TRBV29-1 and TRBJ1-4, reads SAVISQKPSRDICQRGTSLTIQCQVDSQVTMMFWYRQQPGQSLTLIATANQGSEATYESGFVIDKFPISRPNLTFSTLTVSNMSPEDSSIYLCSVARGNEKLFFGSGTQLSVL.

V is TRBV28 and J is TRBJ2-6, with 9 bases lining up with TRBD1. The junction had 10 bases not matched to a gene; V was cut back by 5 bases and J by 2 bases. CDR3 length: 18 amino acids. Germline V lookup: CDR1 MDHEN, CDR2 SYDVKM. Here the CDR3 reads CASSPPGQGLAGANVLTF. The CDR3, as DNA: TGTGCCAGCAGTCCACCGGGACAGGGCTTGGCTGGGGCCAACGTCCTGACTTTC.

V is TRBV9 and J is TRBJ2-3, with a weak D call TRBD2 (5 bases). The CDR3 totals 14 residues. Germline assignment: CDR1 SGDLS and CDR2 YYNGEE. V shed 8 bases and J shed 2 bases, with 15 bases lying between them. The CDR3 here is CASGAAPHTDTQYF. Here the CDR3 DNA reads TGTGCCAGTGGAGCGGCGCCCCACACAGATACGCAGTATTTT.

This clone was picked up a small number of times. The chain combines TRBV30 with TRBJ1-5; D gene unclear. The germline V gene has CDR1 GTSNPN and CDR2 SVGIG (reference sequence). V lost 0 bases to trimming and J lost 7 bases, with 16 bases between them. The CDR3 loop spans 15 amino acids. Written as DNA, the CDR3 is TGTGCCTGGAGTGTACGGTTAGGTATAAGACAGCCCCAGCATTTT. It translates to CAWSVRLGIRQPQHF.

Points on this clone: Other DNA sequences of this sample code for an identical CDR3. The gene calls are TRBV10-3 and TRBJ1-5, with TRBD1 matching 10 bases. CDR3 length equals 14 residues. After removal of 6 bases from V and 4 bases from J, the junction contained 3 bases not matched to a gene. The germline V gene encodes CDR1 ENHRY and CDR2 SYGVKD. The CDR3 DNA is TGTGCCATCAGCCCGGGACAGGGGAATCAGCCCCAGCATTTT. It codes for CAISPGQGNQPQHF.

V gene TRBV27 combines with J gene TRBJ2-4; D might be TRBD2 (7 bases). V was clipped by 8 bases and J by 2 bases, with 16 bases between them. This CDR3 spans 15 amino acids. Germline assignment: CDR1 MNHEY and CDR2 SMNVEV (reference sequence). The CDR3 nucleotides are TGTGCCAGCGGGAGGGGGGCAGGGACCAAAAACATTCAGTACTTC. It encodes CASGRGAGTKNIQYF.

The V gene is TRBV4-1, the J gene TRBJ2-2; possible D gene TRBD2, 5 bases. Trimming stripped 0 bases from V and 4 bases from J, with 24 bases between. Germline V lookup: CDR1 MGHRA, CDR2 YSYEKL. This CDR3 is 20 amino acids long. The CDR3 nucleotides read TGCGCCAGCAGCCAAGATCTGAAGGGAGTGGGAGCTTTTACCACCGGGGAGCTGTTTTTT. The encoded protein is CASSQDLKGVGAFTTGELFF.

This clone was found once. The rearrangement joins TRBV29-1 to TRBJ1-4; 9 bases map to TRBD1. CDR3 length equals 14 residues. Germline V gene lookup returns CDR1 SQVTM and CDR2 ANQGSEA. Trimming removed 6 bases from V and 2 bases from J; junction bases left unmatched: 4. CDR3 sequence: CSVGTGRTNEKLFF. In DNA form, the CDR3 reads TGCAGCGTAGGGACAGGGAGGACTAATGAAAAACTGTTTTTT.

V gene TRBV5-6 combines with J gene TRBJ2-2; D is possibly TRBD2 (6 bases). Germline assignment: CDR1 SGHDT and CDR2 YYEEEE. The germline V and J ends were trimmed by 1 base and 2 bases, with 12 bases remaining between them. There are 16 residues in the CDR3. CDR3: CASSLYTGANTGELFF. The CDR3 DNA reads TGTGCCAGCAGCTTGTATACGGGAGCCAACACCGGGGAGCTGTTTTTT. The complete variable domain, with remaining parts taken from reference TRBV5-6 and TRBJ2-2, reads DAGVTQSPTHLIKTRGQQVTLRCSPKSGHDTVSWYQQALGQGPQFIFQYYEEEERQRGNFPDRFSGHQFPNYSSELNVNALLLGDSALYLCASSLYTGANTGELFFGEGSRLTVL.

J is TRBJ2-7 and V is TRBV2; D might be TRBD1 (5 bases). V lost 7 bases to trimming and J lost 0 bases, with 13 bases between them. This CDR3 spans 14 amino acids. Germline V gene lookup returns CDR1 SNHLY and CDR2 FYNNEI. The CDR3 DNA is TGTGCCAGCAACCAGGACACGTTCTCCTACGAGCAGTACTTC. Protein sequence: CASNQDTFSYEQYF.

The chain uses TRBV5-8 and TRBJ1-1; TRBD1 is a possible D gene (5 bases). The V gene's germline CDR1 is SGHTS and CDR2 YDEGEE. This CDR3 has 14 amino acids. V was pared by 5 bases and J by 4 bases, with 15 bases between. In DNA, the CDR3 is TGTGCCAGCAGGATGACGGGGGTTGGCACTGAAGCTTTCTTT. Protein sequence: CASRMTGVGTEAFF.

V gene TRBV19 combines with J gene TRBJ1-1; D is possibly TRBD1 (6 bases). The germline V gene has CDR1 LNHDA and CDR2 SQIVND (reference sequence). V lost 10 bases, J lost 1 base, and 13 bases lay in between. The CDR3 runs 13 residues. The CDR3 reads CATSDSRNTEAFF. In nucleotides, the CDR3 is TGTGCCACCTCGGACAGTAGGAACACTGAAGCTTTCTTT.

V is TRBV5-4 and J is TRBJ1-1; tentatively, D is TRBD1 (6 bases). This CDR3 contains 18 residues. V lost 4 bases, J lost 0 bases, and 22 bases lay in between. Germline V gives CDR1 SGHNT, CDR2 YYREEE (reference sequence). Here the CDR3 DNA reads TGTGCCAGCAGCATAACAGGAGGGGGTTTTTCCATGAACACTGAAGCTTTCTTT. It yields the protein CASSITGGGFSMNTEAFF.

CDR3 bases: TGTGCCATCAGCGACCGGGACAGGGGTTACAATGAGCAGTTCTTC. Encoded protein: CAISDRDRGYNEQFF. The chain employs TRBV10-3 and TRBJ2-1; 10 nucleotides agree with TRBD1. V shed 6 bases and J 4 bases; nucleotides not matched to a gene: 6. This CDR3 has 15 amino acids. Germline CDR1 ENHRY, CDR2 SYGVKD.

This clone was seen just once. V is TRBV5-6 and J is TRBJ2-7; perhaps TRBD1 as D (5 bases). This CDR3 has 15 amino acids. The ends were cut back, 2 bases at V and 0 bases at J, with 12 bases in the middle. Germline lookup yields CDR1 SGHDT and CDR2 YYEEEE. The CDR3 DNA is TGTGCCAGCAGCTTTGGGGCCACGACCTCCTACGAGCAGTACTTC. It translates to CASSFGATTSYEQYF.

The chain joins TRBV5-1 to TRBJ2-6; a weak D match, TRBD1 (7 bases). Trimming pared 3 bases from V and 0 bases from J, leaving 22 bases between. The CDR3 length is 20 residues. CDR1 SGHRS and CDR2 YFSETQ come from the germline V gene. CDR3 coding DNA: TGCGCCAGCAGCTCAGGGGGGTTACAGGGCCCGAGCTCTGGGGCCAACGTCCTGACTTTC. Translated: CASSSGGLQGPSSGANVLTF.

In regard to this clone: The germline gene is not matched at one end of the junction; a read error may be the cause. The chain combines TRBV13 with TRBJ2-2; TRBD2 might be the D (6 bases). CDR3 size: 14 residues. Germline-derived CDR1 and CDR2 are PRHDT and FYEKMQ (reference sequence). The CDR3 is CASSSGLNTEELFF. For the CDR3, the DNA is TGTGCCAGCAGCTCGGGACTGAACACCGAGGAGCTGTTTTTT.

The CDR3 spells CASSVVWGYGEQFF. The CDR3 DNA reads TGTGCCAGCAGCGTAGTTTGGGGATACGGTGAGCAGTTCTTC. This chain connects TRBV9 to TRBJ2-1; D ambiguous. V lost 0 bases, J lost 9 bases, and 13 bases lay in between. CDR1 is SGDLS and CDR2 is YYNGEE in the germline V gene. The CDR3 consists of 14 residues.

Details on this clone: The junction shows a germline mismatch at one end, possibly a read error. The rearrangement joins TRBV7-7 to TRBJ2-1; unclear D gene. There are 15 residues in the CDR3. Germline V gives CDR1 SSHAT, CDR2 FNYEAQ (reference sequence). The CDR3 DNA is TGTGCTAGCAGTCCAGTAGGGTCTAAGTCCAATGAGCAGTTCTTC. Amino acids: CASSPVGSKSNEQFF.

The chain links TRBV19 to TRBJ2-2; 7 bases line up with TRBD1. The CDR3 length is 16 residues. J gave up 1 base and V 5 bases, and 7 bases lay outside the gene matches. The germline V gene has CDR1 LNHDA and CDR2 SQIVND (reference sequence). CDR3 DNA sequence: TGTGCCAGTAGTCGATCGACAGGGTTGAACACCGGGGAGCTGTTTTTT. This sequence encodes CASSRSTGLNTGELFF.